This T cell receptor beta chain originates from a study of Ad26.COV2.S vaccination and SARS-CoV-2 variants. Some clones are missing from TCRdb's copy, which holds only in-frame ones; the method was immunoSEQ multiplex PCR. The table shows approximately 350,000 clones, with under 90% occurring only once. Treatment indicated: over 15 received Ad26.COV2.S at low or high dose, single or two shots; about 5 received placebo; per-sample allocation not given. Sampling took place 63 days after the first vaccine or placebo injection. Germline loops: CDR1 SGHTA, CDR2 FQGTGA. The CDR3 covers 13 residues. Trimming cost V 4 bases and J 6 bases, with 13 bases left between them.

This chain connects TRBV7-3 to TRBJ2-7; tentative D call: TRBD1 (5 bases). The sequences come from peripheral blood, collected in a trial of Ad26.COV2.S vaccine versus placebo. The sequence was collected from a person between 18 and 65 years old who received the Ad26.COV2.S COVID-19 vaccine or a placebo. The CDR3 protein is CASSYTPGAEQYF. The CDR3 DNA is TGTGCCAGCAGCTACACCCCTGGGGCCGAGCAGTACTTC. The whole variable domain, remainder taken from reference TRBV7-3 and TRBJ2-7, is GAGVSQTPSNKVTEKGKYVELRCDPISGHTALYWYRQSLGQGPEFLIYFQGTGAADDSGLPNDRFFAVRPEGSVSTLKIQRTERGDSAVYLCASSYTPGAEQYFGPGTRLTVT.